These 24 T cell receptor beta chains originate from one sample sequenced in a study of CD8 T cells in Susac syndrome. Reverse transcription of roughly 0.45 to 1 ug RNA was carried out with random hexamers. TCRdb itself ran the immunoSEQ multiplex PCR reads through MiXCR, one entry per CDR3 protein. Among under 200,000 distinct CDR3 sequences listed, about 95% were seen once. The sample was CD4+ T cells from PBMCs. These receptors were collected from a human donor in good health.

J is TRBJ2-7 and V is TRBV5-1; 8 nucleotides line up with TRBD2. V lost 4 bases, J lost 4 bases, and 10 bases stayed unmatched. Germline V gene lookup returns CDR1 SGHRS and CDR2 YFSETQ. CDR3 length: 15 amino acids. The CDR3 here is CASSNGRGGAYEQYF. The CDR3 bases are TGCGCCAGCAGCAACGGACGGGGGGGCGCTTACGAGCAGTACTTC.

The chain couples TRBV9 to TRBJ1-6, with no clear D. The CDR3 runs to 15 residues. Germline values: CDR1 SGDLS, CDR2 YYNGEE. The V end lost 4 bases, the J end lost 7 bases, and 15 bases lay between the germline ends. In DNA form, the CDR3 reads TGTGCCAGCAGCACTGGAACACTCCCGAATTCACCCCTCCACTTT. Its translation is CASSTGTLPNSPLHF. The whole variable domain, filled in from reference TRBV9 and TRBJ1-6, reads DSGVTQTPKHLITATGQRVTLRCSPRSGDLSVYWYQQSLDQGLQFLIQYYNGEERAKGNILERFSAQQFPDLHSELNLSSLELGDSALYFCASSTGTLPNSPLHFGNGTRLTVT.

The chain links TRBV6-2 or TRBV6-3 to TRBJ2-6; 7 bases match TRBD1. Germline trimming cut 7 bases from V and 0 bases from J; bases unmatched to any gene: 3. This CDR3 is built from 15 residues. Germline V gene data show CDR1 as MNHEY and CDR2 as SVGEGT. CDR3 amino acids: CASTSGGSGANVLTF. In DNA, the CDR3 is TGTGCCAGCACCTCAGGGGGCTCTGGGGCCAACGTCCTGACTTTC.

The chain links TRBV15 to TRBJ1-5, with D possibly being TRBD1 (6 bases). Germline V gives CDR1 LNHNV, CDR2 YYDKDF (reference sequence). The length of the CDR3 is 16 residues. The V end lost 0 bases, the J end lost 2 bases, and 11 bases lay between the germline ends. CDR3 bases: TGTGCCACCAGCAGAGATGGGGGGCTCGGCAATCAGCCCCAGCATTTT. This gives the protein CATSRDGGLGNQPQHF.

The chain has TRBV11-2 and TRBJ2-1, with 14 bases matching TRBD2. This CDR3 has 16 amino acids. After removal of 5 bases from V and 9 bases from J, the junction contained 9 bases not matched to a gene. From germline, CDR1 is SGHAT and CDR2 FQNNGV. In DNA, the CDR3 is TGTGCCAGCAGCGCGCGACTAGCGGGGGGGCTGAGTGAGCAGTTCTTC. Its protein product is CASSARLAGGLSEQFF.

The chain couples TRBV20-1 to TRBJ2-3; maybe TRBD2 (6 bases). The ends were cut back, 3 bases at V and 7 bases at J, with 20 bases in the middle. CDR1 and CDR2 from the germline V gene are DFQATT and SNEGSKA (reference sequence). This CDR3 is 15 amino acids long. The CDR3 reads CSASFRERALHTQYF. The CDR3 DNA is TGCAGTGCTAGTTTCCGGGAGCGGGCATTGCATACGCAGTATTTT.

This clonotype was counted a few times. An end of the junction does not agree with germline; a read error may underlie this. This chain uses TRBV7-7 with TRBJ2-3; no reliable D call. The germline V gene has CDR1 SSHAT and CDR2 FNYEAQ (reference sequence). The CDR3 loop spans 14 amino acids. CDR3 bases: TGTGCTAGCAGCTTGGACCGAGGTACAGATACGCAGTATTTT. This codes for CASSLDRGTDTQYF.

This chain uses TRBV2 with TRBJ1-2; D remains unclear. This CDR3 spans 14 amino acids. V lost 4 bases and J 2 bases, leaving 11 bases between the germline ends. Germline lookup yields CDR1 SNHLY and CDR2 FYNNEI. CDR3 nucleotides: TGTGCCAGCAGTGCCGTGGTAGGGAACTATGGCTACACCTTC. This translates into CASSAVVGNYGYTF.

The J gene is TRBJ2-7, the V gene TRBV5-1; TRBD2 aligns across 8 bases. Germline CDR1 SGHRS, CDR2 YFSETQ. The CDR3 is made up of 14 amino acids. The trim removed 0 bases at V and 7 bases at J, leaving 6 bases unmatched. CDR3 nucleotides: TGCGCCAGCAGCTTGGGGACGTCGGGAGGGGAGCAGTACTTC. This codes for CASSLGTSGGEQYF.

The J gene is TRBJ2-1, the V gene TRBV20-1, with a possible D match to TRBD2 (7 bases). V dropped 2 bases and J dropped 4 bases, with 12 bases sitting between them. The CDR3 length is 14 residues. Germline CDR1 DFQATT, CDR2 SNEGSKA (reference sequence). The CDR3 nucleotides read TGCAGTGCTAGAATGCGGGGGCCATACAATGAGCAGTTCTTC. It yields the protein CSARMRGPYNEQFF.

This chain links TRBV2 with TRBJ1-2; D is unclear. The CDR3 totals 14 residues. Looked up from germline, CDR1 is SNHLY and CDR2 is FYNNEI. V dropped 4 bases and J dropped 1 base, with 10 bases sitting between them. The CDR3, as DNA: TGTGCCAGCAGTGCGGAGGTATTTAACTATGGCTACACCTTC. It is translated as CASSAEVFNYGYTF.

The V gene is TRBV4-2, the J gene TRBJ1-2; 9 bases fit TRBD1. With 4 bases clipped from V and 6 bases from J, the junction kept 12 bases outside the gene matches. CDR1 is LGHNA and CDR2 is YNFKEQ in the germline V gene. The CDR3 covers 16 residues. The CDR3 is CASSPGQGLLNDGYTF. Written as DNA, the CDR3 is TGTGCCAGCAGCCCTGGACAGGGGCTGTTGAACGATGGCTACACCTTC.

J is TRBJ1-4 and V is TRBV12-3 or TRBV12-4; no clear D gene. The CDR3 contains 13 residues. The V end lost 6 bases, the J end lost 10 bases, and 15 bases lay between the germline ends. CDR3 nucleotide sequence: TGTGCCAGCAGACCAGACCGAATGGGAAAACTGTTTTTT. The encoded protein is CASRPDRMGKLFF.

The chain carries TRBV7-9 and TRBJ2-7; 7 bases agree with TRBD1. Germline CDR1 and CDR2: SEHNR and FQNEAQ (reference sequence). V dropped 5 bases and J dropped 4; count of bases not matched to a gene: 5. This CDR3 is 13 amino acids long. In DNA form, the CDR3 reads TGTGCCAGCAGCACAGGGACAGTTTACGAGCAGTACTTC. Amino acids: CASSTGTVYEQYF.

The chain combines TRBV3-1 with TRBJ2-5, with 8 bases identical to TRBD2. Germline V gene lookup returns CDR1 LGHDT and CDR2 YNNKEL (reference sequence). V dropped 5 bases and J dropped 5; count of bases not matched to a gene: 16. The CDR3 runs to 17 residues. Here the CDR3 reads CASSRRGGFASSETQYF. In DNA form, the CDR3 reads TGTGCCAGCAGCAGACGGGGGGGCTTCGCCAGTAGTGAGACCCAGTACTTC.

V usage is TRBV2 and J usage is TRBJ2-7; the D is unclear. The V end was cut by 2 bases, the J end by 4 bases, with 6 bases between. Per germline, CDR1 SNHLY and CDR2 FYNNEI. This CDR3 has 12 amino acids. Here the CDR3 reads CASSERQYEQYF. The CDR3 DNA is TGTGCCAGCAGTGAACGGCAGTACGAGCAGTACTTC.

This chain links TRBV5-1 with TRBJ2-5; TRBD1 matches 8 bases. The CDR3 sequence is 15 residues long. CDR1 and CDR2 from the germline V gene are SGHRS and YFSETQ. Trimming cost V 5 bases and J 2 bases; bases outside gene matches: 8. The chain's CDR3 is CASRRQGNVQETQYF. The DNA for the CDR3 is TGCGCCAGCAGACGACAGGGGAACGTTCAAGAGACCCAGTACTTC.

The chain employs TRBV12-3 or TRBV12-4 and TRBJ1-2; no clear D gene. The CDR3 is made up of 12 amino acids. V shed 1 base and J shed 7 bases, with 7 bases lying between them. CDR3 sequence: CASSLGGIGYTF. CDR3 DNA: TGTGCCAGCAGTTTAGGAGGGATTGGCTACACCTTC.

This chain uses TRBV7-3 with TRBJ1-2; 9 nucleotides agree with TRBD1. The V segment lost 5 bases and the J segment 4 bases; nucleotides outside the gene matches: 2. CDR3 length equals 13 residues. Germline V gene data show CDR1 as SGHTA and CDR2 as FQGTGA. CDR3 nucleotides: TGTGCCAGCAGCCTGGACAGGGGCTATGGCTACACCTTC. The encoded protein is CASSLDRGYGYTF.

This clonotype was counted a single time. The chain links TRBV2 to TRBJ2-5; 10 bases line up with TRBD2. V trimming: 5 bases; J trimming: 0 bases; junction bases outside the gene matches: 6. This CDR3 is built from 16 residues. CDR1 is SNHLY, CDR2 FYNNEI, per germline. DNA for the CDR3: TGTGCCAGCAGTTACGGACTAGCGGAGTACCAAGAGACCCAGTACTTC. This sequence encodes CASSYGLAEYQETQYF.

This chain connects TRBV25-1 to TRBJ2-7, with D tentatively TRBD1 (6 bases). Germline V gene lookup returns CDR1 MGHDK and CDR2 SYGVNS. The V end was cut by 6 bases, the J end by 0 bases, with 12 bases between. The CDR3 covers 14 residues. CDR3 residues: CASRPTGDSYEQYF. The CDR3 region has the DNA TGTGCCAGCAGACCGACAGGCGACTCCTACGAGCAGTACTTC.

The gene calls are TRBV9 and TRBJ2-3, with TRBD2 matching over 11 bases. After removal of 4 bases from V and 5 bases from J, the junction contained 6 bases not matched to a gene. The germline V gene encodes CDR1 SGDLS and CDR2 YYNGEE. This CDR3 is built from 15 residues. The CDR3, as DNA: TGTGCCAGCAGCCCTGGGACTAGCGGAGTAGATACGCAGTATTTT. Residues: CASSPGTSGVDTQYF. The whole variable domain, filled in from reference TRBV9 and TRBJ2-3, reads DSGVTQTPKHLITATGQRVTLRCSPRSGDLSVYWYQQSLDQGLQFLIQYYNGEERAKGNILERFSAQQFPDLHSELNLSSLELGDSALYFCASSPGTSGVDTQYFGPGTRLTVL.

CDR3 sequence reads: CASSPQTSESTDTQYF. The DNA of the CDR3 is TGTGCCAGCAGCCCCCAGACTAGCGAGAGCACAGATACGCAGTATTTT. This chain joins TRBV7-9 and TRBJ2-3, with 8 bases aligning to TRBD2. V gave up 5 bases and J gave up 0 bases; unmatched junction bases: 7. The CDR3 runs to 16 residues. Germline V gene data show CDR1 as SEHNR and CDR2 as FQNEAQ (reference sequence).

This clonotype was seen only once. The V and J genes are TRBV5-1 and TRBJ1-1; D may be TRBD1 (5 bases). Trimming took off 7 bases at V and 1 base at J, with 11 bases between the two ends. This CDR3 is built from 13 residues. The V gene's germline CDR1 is SGHRS and CDR2 YFSETQ. CDR3 bases: TGCGCCAGCGTACAGGACCAGAACACTGAAGCTTTCTTT. It translates to CASVQDQNTEAFF.